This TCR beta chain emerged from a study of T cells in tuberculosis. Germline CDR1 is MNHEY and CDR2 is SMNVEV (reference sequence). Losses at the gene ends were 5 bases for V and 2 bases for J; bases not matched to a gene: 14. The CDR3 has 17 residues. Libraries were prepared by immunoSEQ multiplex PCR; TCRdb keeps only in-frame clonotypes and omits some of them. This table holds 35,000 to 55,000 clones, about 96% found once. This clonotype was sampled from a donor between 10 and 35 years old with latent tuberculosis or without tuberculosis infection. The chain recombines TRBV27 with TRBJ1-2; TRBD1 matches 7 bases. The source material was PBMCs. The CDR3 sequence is CASSRDSGHLTNYGYTF. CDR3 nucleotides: TGTGCCAGCAGTCGGGACAGCGGCCACCTTACAAACTATGGCTACACCTTC.